The clone carrying this T cell receptor beta chain has a handful of counts. Antigen unknown. The entry originates in a study of CD8 T cells in ankylosing spondylitis. One entry per CDR3 protein, called by TCRdb with MiXCR from the 5' RACE reads. The table includes some 270,000 distinct CDR3 sequences, 18% detected once. The CDR3 has 14 amino acids. Looked up from germline, CDR1 is MNHEY and CDR2 is SMNVEV (reference sequence). Trimming shortened V by 3 bases and J by 2 bases, and 11 bases separated the two germline ends. Overall study results and limits: In ankylosing spondylitis blood, a motif of seven or eight highly homologous TCR beta variants appeared characteristic. Within matched ankylosing spondylitis synovial fluid, disease-linked clones were reportedly significantly enriched.

The sample was blood, either unsorted or a sorted T cell fraction (not recorded which). The TCR sequence derives from a male donor with ankylosing spondylitis or in good health (not recorded which). The chain is built from TRBV27 and TRBJ2-7; possibly TRBD2 for D (6 bases). The CDR3 region is CASSFGTPPYEQYF. The CDR3 DNA reads TGTGCCAGCAGTTTCGGGACTCCTCCCTACGAGCAGTACTTC.